The entry below gives a single TCR beta chain sequence along with its context. Assay used: immunoSEQ multiplex PCR; TCRdb lists only in-frame clones, some missing. This sample has some 400,000 clones, with about 80% found just once. Germline values: CDR1 SGDLS, CDR2 YYNGEE. The length of the CDR3 is 14 residues. V shed 3 bases and J 7 bases; nucleotides not matched to a gene: 4. The record originates from a study of blood T cell repertoires in COVID-19. Study as a whole: T cells, B-cell-depleted T cells, or PBMCs provided the cDNA or gDNA that served as material.

The sequenced material came from peripheral blood. This sequence was found in a human donor with acute or convalescent COVID-19. The donor label of this sample is uncertain. The V and J genes are TRBV9 and TRBJ1-6, with 7 bases matching TRBD1. DNA of the CDR3: TGTGCCAGCAGCGCCGGGACAGTGAATTCACCCCTCCACTTT. Encoded protein: CASSAGTVNSPLHF. Combining the CDR3 with reference TRBV9 and TRBJ1-6 gives the whole variable domain DSGVTQTPKHLITATGQRVTLRCSPRSGDLSVYWYQQSLDQGLQFLIQYYNGEERAKGNILERFSAQQFPDLHSELNLSSLELGDSALYFCASSAGTVNSPLHFGNGTRLTVT.